This T cell receptor beta chain was recovered during a study of shared clonotypes between healthy human individuals. The CDR3 covers 15 residues. V lost 6 bases to trimming and J lost 0 bases, with 17 bases between them. Germline CDR1 is SQVTM and CDR2 is ANQGSEA. In regard to this clone: Its antigen is as yet unknown.

The assay was immunoSEQ multiplex PCR, and TCRdb's table has in-frame clones only and misses some. The sample contains millions of clones, 85% to 95% of which appear only once. Findings and caveats of the study: Having only a few donors restricted how much genetic and exposure-history diversity was captured.

A CD45RA-negative memory subset and a CD45RA+ naive subset were separated from the CD4+ cells. The specimen was naive CD4+ T cells from PBMCs. Subset denoted: CD45RA+ positively selected. The V call is TRBV29-1, the J call TRBJ1-1, with D possibly matching TRBD1 (5 bases). This TCR was recovered from a man between 18 and 29 years old in good health. Some clones in this sample may be carry-over from other donors' samples. The CDR3 nucleotides are TGCAGCGTGCGTTTTGGGGCTTCCTTGAACACTGAAGCTTTCTTT. It translates to CSVRFGASLNTEAFF.